This T cell receptor (beta chain) was observed in a study of T-cell memory formation after mild COVID-19 (dated by TCRdb to the early 2020s). About the full investigation: TCR sequence clusters from the two donors were largely donor specific. T-cell clones expanding and contracting after mild COVID-19 in a couple of donors were tracked by longitudinal TCRalpha and TCRbeta repertoire sequencing. Two young, previously healthy adult volunteers made up the cohort, one male and one female.

This clonotype was recorded many times. No antigen is known for it. No quality values exist for individual bases; no much larger clone is one base distant. These reads were obtained on an Illumina NovaSeq 6000. TCRalpha and TCRbeta cDNA libraries were constructed by 5'RACE with constant-segment primers, with sample barcodes and unique molecular identifiers being introduced. Trizol reagent was used to extract RNA from every sample. Libraries were amplified in two PCR steps, with a second sample barcode and Illumina TruSeq adapters added in the second step. Sequencing of the libraries was done on an Illumina NovaSeq, producing 2 x 150 bp paired-end reads. In the paper's pipeline: Reads were demultiplexed and collapsed into UMI-guided consensus sequences with migec v1.2.7. Using mixcr v2.1.11, UMI consensuses were aligned to TRA and TRB V and J templates and then assembled into clonotypes. Expanded or contracted clonotypes were those called significant by both edgeR and NoisET, with noise models trained on biological replicates. For edgeR calls, a false discovery rate-adjusted p below 0.01 and a log2 fold-change threshold of 1 were applied. PCA with hierarchical clustering of max-normalized trajectories of the 1000 most abundant clonotypes was used as exploratory dynamics analysis. The CD4 or CD8 phenotype of responding clones was assigned using the separately sequenced CD4+ and CD8+ repertoires. TCRdb reprocessed the public reads (quality trimming at Q25 with fastp, clone calling with MiXCR) and kept in-frame beta chains. Identical CDR3 protein sequences are pooled into one entry, listed with their most common genes and DNA. V and J calls and clone size were set by TCRdb, not the authors. The table for this sample lists around 410,000 distinct CDR3 sequences; 23% of them were counted only once. In total, the top ten clones hold around 13% of the sample.

Study-wide conclusions, independent of this receptor: Only a couple of mild cases were covered by the study, and larger cohorts that include severe cases with pre-infection samples were considered necessary. SARS-CoV-2 specificity of the second-wave clones peaking on day 37 was not confirmed. The detection of some responding clones in pre-infection memory suggests that pre-existing cross-reactive memory T cells joined the SARS-CoV-2 response. Balanced CD4/CD8 phenotypes were observed for clones contracting from day 15 to 85, whereas a bias towards CD4+ was observed for a second wave of clones expanding from day 15 to 37. Contracting CD4+ clones appeared mostly in the CM and EM memory subsets, whereas CD8+ clones were enriched in EMRA.

The trim is 4 bases for V and 5 bases for J, with a gap of 7 bases between the germline ends. From cysteine to phenylalanine, the CDR3 is 12 amino acids long. The DNA shown is the 36-base CDR3, in frame from base 1. From a lookup of the germline V gene, CDR1 and CDR2 are SGHRS and YFSETQ. PBMCs were isolated by Ficoll-Paque density gradient centrifugation. Material: PBMCs or a T cell subset sorted from them (not recorded which). This chain is built from TRBV5-1 and TRBJ2-1; matching of 5 bases hints at TRBD2 as the D gene. The receptor's source is an adult woman who had mild COVID-19 (a few samples of this study predate the infection). The sample titles of this study are shuffled in the database, so cell type and time point are left out; the donor was told from shared clones. The DNA sequence is given as TGCGCCAGCAGCCGGACTGACAATGAGCAGTTCTTC. This gives the protein CASSRTDNEQFF.